The following is a TCR beta chain sequence with its context. No antigen is known for it. This CDR3 region has 11 residues. CDR1 and CDR2 (germline): SGHAT, FQNNGV. Trimming cost V 2 bases and J 10 bases, with 6 bases left between them. This sample is part of a study of shared clonotypes between healthy human individuals. Original handling: ImmunoSEQ junction-only sequences lacked quality scores, so their filtering differed. This table comes from immunoSEQ multiplex PCR, and its TCRdb copy is limited to in-frame clones, with some not included. V and J calls and clone size are copied from that table; D and trimming were computed from the DNA. Among about a million clones listed, around three quarters were seen once. General observations from the study: Relative to memory subsets, naive subsets generally showed larger estimated richness.

The chain couples TRBV11-2 to TRBJ2-1; D unclear. This receptor was identified in a man between 18 and 35 years old in good health. Some clones in this sample may be carry-over from other donors' samples. Sequencing was carried out using memory CD4+ T cells from PBMCs. Subset noted: CD45RA-negative fraction. The CDR3 region has the DNA TGTGCCAGCAGCTTATTCGAAGAGCAGTTCTTC. The encoded protein is CASSLFEEQFF.